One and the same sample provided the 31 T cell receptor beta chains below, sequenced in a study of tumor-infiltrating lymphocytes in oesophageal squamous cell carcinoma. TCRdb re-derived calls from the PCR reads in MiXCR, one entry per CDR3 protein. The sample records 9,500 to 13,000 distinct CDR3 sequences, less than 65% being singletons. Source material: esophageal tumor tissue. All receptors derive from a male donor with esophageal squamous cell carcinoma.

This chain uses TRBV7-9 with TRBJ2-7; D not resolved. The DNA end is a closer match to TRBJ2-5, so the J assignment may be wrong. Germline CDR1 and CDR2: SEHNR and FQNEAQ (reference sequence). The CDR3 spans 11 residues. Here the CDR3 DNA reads TGTGCCAGCAGCGAAGGAGAGACCCAGTACTTC. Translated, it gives CASSEGETQYF.

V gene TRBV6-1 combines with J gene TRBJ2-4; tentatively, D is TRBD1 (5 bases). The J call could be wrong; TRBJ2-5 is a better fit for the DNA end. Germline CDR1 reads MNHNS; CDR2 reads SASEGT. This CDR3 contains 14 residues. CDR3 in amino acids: CASSEGGFEETQYF. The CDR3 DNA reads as TGTGCCAGCAGTGAAGGGGGCTTCGAAGAGACCCAGTACTTC.

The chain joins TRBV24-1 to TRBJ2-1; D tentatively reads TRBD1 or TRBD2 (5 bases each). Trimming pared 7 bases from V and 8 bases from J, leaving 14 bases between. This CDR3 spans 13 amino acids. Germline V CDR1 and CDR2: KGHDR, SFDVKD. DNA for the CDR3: TGTGCCACCAGGAAGGGAGCCAGGGATGAGCAGTTCTTC. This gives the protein CATRKGARDEQFF.

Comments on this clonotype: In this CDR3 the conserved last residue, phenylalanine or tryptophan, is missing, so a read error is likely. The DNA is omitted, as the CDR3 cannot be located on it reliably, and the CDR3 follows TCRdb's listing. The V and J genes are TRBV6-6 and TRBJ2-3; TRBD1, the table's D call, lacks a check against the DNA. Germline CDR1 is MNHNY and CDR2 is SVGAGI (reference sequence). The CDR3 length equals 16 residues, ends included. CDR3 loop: CASGISGHQETQYFGP.

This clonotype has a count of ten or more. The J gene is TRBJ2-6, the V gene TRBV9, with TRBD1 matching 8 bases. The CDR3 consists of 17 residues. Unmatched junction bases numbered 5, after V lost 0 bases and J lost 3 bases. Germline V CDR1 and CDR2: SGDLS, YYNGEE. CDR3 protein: CASSVVQGAYGANVLTF. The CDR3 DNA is TGTGCCAGCAGCGTAGTTCAGGGGGCCTATGGGGCCAACGTCCTGACTTTC.

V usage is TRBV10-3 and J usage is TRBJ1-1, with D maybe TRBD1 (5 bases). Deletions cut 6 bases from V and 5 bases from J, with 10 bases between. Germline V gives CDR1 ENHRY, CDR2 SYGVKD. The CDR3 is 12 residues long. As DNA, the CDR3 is TGTGCCATCAGAGGGAGGGGTACTGAAGCTTTCTTT. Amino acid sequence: CAIRGRGTEAFF.

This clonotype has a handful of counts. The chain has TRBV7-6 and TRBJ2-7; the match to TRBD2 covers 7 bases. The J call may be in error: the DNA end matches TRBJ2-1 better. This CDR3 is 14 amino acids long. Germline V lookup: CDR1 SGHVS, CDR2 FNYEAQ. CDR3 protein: CASSSRGNYNEQFF. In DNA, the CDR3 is TGTGCCAGCAGCTCGCGGGGGAACTACAATGAGCAGTTCTTC.

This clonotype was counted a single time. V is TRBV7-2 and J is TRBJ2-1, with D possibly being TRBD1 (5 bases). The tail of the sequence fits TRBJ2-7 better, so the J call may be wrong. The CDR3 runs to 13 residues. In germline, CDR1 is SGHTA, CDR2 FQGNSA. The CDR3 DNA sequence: TGTGCCAGCAGAAAGGACATGTACAATGAGCAGTACTTC. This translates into CASRKDMYNEQYF.

The CDR3 here is CASSQLDRGKNIQYF. DNA for the CDR3: TGTGCCAGCAGCCAACTGGACAGGGGAAAAAACATTCAGTACTTC. V gene TRBV7-2 combines with J gene TRBJ2-4, with 9 bases that match TRBD1. The CDR3 runs 15 residues. CDR1 SGHTA and CDR2 FQGNSA come from the germline V gene. The trim removed 5 bases at V and 4 bases at J, leaving 6 bases unmatched.

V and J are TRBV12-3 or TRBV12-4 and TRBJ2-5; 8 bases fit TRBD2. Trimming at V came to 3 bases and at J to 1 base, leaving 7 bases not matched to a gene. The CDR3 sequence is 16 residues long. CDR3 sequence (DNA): TGTGCCAGCAGTTTTACCGGGGCGGGAGGCCAAGAGACCCAGTACTTC. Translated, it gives CASSFTGAGGQETQYF.

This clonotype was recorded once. In DNA, the CDR3 is TGTGCCAGCAGCGCACCGGGGAGCGGACTAAACGAGCAGTACTTC. Encoded protein: CASSAPGSGLNEQYF. The rearrangement uses TRBV7-4 and TRBJ2-1, with D possibly TRBD2 on 6 matching bases. The closer fit of TRBJ2-7 to the DNA end suggests the J call may be wrong. Germline V gene sequence: CDR1 SGHVT, CDR2 SQSDAQ. The CDR3 length is 15 residues.

For the CDR3, the DNA is TGTGCCAGCAGCATTAGCGGGATAGGCTTCCGATCCGGGGCCAACGTCCTGACTTTC. Protein: CASSISGIGFRSGANVLTF. V gene TRBV7-2 combines with J gene TRBJ2-6, with TRBD2 matching over 8 bases. V was pared by 5 bases and J by 4 bases, with 16 bases of the junction left unmatched. The CDR3 covers 19 residues. Germline loops: CDR1 SGHTA, CDR2 FQGNSA.

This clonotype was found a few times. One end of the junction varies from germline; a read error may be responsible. The CDR3, as DNA: TGTGCCAGCAGCCAAGATGCCCCCTTT. Its translation: CASSQDAPF. The chain uses TRBV14 and TRBJ1-6; D uncertain. This CDR3 spans 9 amino acids. Looked up from germline, CDR1 is SGHDN and CDR2 is FVKESK.

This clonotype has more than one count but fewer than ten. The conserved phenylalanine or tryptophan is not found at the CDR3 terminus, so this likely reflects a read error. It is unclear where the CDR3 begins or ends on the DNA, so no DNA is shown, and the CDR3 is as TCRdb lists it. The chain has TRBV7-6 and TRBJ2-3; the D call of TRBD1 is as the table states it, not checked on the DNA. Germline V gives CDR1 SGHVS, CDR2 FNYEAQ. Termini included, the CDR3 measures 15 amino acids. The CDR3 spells CASSFPGKNEQFFGP.

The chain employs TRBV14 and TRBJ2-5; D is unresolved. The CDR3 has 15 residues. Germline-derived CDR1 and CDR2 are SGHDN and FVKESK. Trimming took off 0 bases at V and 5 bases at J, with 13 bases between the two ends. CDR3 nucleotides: TGTGCCAGCAGCCAAGATTGGGGTAAATTGGAGACCCAGTACTTC. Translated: CASSQDWGKLETQYF.

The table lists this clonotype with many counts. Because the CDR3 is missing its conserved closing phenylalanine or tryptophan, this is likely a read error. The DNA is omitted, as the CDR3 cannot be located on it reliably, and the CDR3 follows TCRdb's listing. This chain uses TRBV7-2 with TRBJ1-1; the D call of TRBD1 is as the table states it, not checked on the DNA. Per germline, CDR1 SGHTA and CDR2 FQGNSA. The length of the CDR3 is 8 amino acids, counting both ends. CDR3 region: CASSLWAG.

The CDR3 reads CASSLGSAGEPYEQYF. As DNA, the CDR3 is TGTGCCAGCAGCTTAGGGTCGGCGGGAGAACCCTACGAGCAGTACTTC. The chain uses TRBV7-9 and TRBJ2-7, with 7 positions matching TRBD2. Germline V gene data show CDR1 as SEHNR and CDR2 as FQNEAQ (reference sequence). CDR3 size: 16 residues. Germline trimming cut 1 base from V and 2 bases from J; bases unmatched to any gene: 8.

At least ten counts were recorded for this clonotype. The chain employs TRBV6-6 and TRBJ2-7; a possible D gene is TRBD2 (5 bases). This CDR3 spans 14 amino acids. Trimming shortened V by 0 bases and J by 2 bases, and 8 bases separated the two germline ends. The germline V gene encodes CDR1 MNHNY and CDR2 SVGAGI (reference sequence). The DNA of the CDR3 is TGTGCCAGCAGTTACTCTAGCGCTACCTACGAGCAGTACTTC. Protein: CASSYSSATYEQYF.

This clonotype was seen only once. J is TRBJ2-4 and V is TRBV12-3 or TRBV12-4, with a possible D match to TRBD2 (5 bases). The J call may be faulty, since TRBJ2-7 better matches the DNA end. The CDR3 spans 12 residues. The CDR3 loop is CASSFVGSEQYF. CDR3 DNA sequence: TGTGCCAGCAGTTTTGTTGGGAGCGAGCAGTACTTC.

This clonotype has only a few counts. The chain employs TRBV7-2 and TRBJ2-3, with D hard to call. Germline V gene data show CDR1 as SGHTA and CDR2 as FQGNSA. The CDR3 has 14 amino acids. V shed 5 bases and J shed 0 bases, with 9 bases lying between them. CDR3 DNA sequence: TGTGCCAGCAGCCCGTTACCCAGCACAGATACGCAGTATTTT. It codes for CASSPLPSTDTQYF.

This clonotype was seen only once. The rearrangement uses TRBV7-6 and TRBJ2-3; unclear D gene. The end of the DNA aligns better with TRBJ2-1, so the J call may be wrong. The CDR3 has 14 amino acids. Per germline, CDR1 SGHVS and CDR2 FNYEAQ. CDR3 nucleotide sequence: TGTGCCAGCAGCTTAGGACCGTTAATATACGAGCAGTTCTTC. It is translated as CASSLGPLIYEQFF.

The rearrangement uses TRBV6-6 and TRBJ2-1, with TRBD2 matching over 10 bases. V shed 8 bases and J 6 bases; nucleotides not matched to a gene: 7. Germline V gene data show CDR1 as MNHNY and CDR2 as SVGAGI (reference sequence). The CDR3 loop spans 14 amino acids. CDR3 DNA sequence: TGTGCCAGCTGGGCATCTAGCGGGAGCAATGAGCAGTTCTTC. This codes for CASWASSGSNEQFF.

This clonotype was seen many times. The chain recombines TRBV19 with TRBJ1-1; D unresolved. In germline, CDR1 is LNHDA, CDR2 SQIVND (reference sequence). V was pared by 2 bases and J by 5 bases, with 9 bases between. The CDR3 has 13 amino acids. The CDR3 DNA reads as TGTGCCAGTAGTATACGTACGCAAACTGAAGCTTTCTTT. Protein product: CASSIRTQTEAFF.

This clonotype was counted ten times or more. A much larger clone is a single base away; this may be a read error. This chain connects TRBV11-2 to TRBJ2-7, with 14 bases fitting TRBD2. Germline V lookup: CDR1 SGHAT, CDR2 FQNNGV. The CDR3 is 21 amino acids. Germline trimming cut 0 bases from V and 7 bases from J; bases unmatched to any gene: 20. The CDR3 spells CASSLDSETSGRVPVLHEQYF. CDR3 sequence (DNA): TGTGCCAGCAGCTTAGATTCAGAGACTAGCGGGAGGGTTCCTGTGCTCCATGAGCAGTACTTC.

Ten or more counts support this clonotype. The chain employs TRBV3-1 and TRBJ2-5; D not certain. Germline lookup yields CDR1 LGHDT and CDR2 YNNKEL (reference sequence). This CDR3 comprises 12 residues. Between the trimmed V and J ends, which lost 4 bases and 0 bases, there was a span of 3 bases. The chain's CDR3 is CASSLYQETQYF. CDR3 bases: TGTGCCAGCAGCCTGTACCAAGAGACCCAGTACTTC.

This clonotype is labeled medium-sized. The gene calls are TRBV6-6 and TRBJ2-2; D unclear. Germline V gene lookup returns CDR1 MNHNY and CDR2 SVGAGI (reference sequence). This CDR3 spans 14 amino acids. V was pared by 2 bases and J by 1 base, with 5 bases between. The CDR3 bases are TGTGCCAGCAGTTACGGGGAGAACACCGGGGAGCTGTTTTTT. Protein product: CASSYGENTGELFF.

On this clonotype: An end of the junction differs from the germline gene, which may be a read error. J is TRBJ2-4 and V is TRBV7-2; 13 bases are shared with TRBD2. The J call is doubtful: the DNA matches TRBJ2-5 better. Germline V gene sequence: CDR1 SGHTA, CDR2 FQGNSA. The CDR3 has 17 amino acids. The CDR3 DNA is TGTGCCAGCAGCGTAGCTACTAGCGGGGGGGCCAGGGAGACCCAGTACTTC. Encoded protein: CASSVATSGGARETQYF.

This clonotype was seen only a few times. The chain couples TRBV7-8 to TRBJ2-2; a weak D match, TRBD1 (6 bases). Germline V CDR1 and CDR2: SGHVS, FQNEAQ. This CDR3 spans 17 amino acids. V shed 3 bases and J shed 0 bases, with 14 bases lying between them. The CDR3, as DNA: TGTGCCAGCAGCTTGTCCGGACAGAGTACGAACACCGGGGAGCTGTTTTTT. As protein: CASSLSGQSTNTGELFF.

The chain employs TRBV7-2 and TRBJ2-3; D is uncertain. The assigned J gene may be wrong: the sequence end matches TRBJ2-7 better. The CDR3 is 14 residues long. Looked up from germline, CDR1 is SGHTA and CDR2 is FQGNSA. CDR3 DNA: TGTGCCAGCAGCTTAATCGGAAGGTTAGGCGAGCAGTACTTC. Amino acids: CASSLIGRLGEQYF.

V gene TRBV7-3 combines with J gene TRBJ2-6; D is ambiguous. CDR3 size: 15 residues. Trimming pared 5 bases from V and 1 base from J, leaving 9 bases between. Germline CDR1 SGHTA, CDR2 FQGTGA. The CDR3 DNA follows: TGTGCCAGCAGCCCCCCTATTTCTGGGGCCAACGTCCTGACTTTC. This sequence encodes CASSPPISGANVLTF. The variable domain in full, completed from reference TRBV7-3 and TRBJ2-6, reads GAGVSQTPSNKVTEKGKYVELRCDPISGHTALYWYRQSLGQGPEFLIYFQGTGAADDSGLPNDRFFAVRPEGSVSTLKIQRTERGDSAVYLCASSPPISGANVLTFGAGSRLTVL.

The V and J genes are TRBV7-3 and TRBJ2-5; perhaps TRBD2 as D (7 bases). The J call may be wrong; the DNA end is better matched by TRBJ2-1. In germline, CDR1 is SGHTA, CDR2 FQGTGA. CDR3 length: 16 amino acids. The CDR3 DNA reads TGTGCCAGCAGCCCAATGGGAGGGGGTACCTACAATGAGCAGTTCTTC. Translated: CASSPMGGGTYNEQFF.